Shown below are 18 T cell receptor beta chains from a single sample sequenced in a study of blood T cell repertoires in COVID-19 (dated by TCRdb to about 2020). Receptors were amplified or captured by the immunoSEQ multiplex PCR assay. This is the immuneACCESS table as TCRdb keeps it, with only in-frame sequences that have V and J called. A part of the clones is gone; compared with another copy, unresolved V genes explain less than half, and the rest is unexplained. The sample table contains over 110,000 clones; only one count was recorded for around 89% of them. The leading ten clones occupy roughly 28% of the sample. Input material: peripheral blood. The receptor source for this set is a human donor in a cohort sampled during active COVID-19.

The rearrangement uses TRBV4-2 and TRBJ2-5; 8 nucleotides align to TRBD2. The CDR3 loop spans 15 amino acids. Germline CDR1 LGHNA, CDR2 YNFKEQ. V gave up 0 bases and J gave up 4 bases; unmatched junction bases: 4. The CDR3 region has the DNA TGTGCCAGCAGCCAAGATCGGGGGGGTTTAGAGACCCAGTACTTC. The encoded protein is CASSQDRGGLETQYF.

The chain couples TRBV27 to TRBJ2-2; TRBD2 might be the D (6 bases). This CDR3 comprises 15 residues. V lost 4 bases, J lost 2 bases, and 11 bases lay in between. Germline V gene lookup returns CDR1 MNHEY and CDR2 SMNVEV (reference sequence). CDR3 sequence: CASSWVGGNTGELFF. The CDR3 DNA follows: TGTGCCAGCAGTTGGGTGGGGGGAAACACCGGGGAGCTGTTTTTT.

This chain joins TRBV6-6 and TRBJ1-1; 7 bases are a match to TRBD1. There are 14 residues in the CDR3. The V gene end was trimmed by 6 bases and the J gene end by 1 base; junction bases not matched to a gene: 5. Germline CDR1 and CDR2: MNHNY and SVGAGI (reference sequence). CDR3 coding DNA: TGTGCCAGCAGCATCCAGGGGGAGAACACTGAAGCTTTCTTT. This sequence encodes CASSIQGENTEAFF.

This chain connects TRBV7-2 to TRBJ1-2; TRBD1 aligns across 7 bases. The V segment lost 4 bases and the J segment 4 bases; nucleotides outside the gene matches: 9. Germline CDR1 is SGHTA and CDR2 is FQGNSA. The CDR3 length is 15 residues. The CDR3 spells CASSYTTGAAYGYTF. The DNA of the CDR3 is TGTGCCAGCAGCTACACAACAGGGGCCGCCTATGGCTACACCTTC.

CDR3 residues: CASSAGINEKLFF. Here the CDR3 DNA reads TGTGCCAGCTCAGCCGGGATTAATGAAAAACTGTTTTTT. The V and J genes are TRBV18 and TRBJ1-4; D uncertain. Germline V CDR1 and CDR2: KGHSH, LQKENI. This CDR3 spans 13 amino acids. V dropped 5 bases and J dropped 4 bases, with 8 bases sitting between them.

This rearrangement joins TRBV7-7 to TRBJ2-5; D may be TRBD2 (5 bases). The ends were cut back, 1 base at V and 1 base at J, with 10 bases in the middle. Per the germline V gene, CDR1 is SSHAT and CDR2 is FNYEAQ (reference sequence). The CDR3 is made up of 15 amino acids. The CDR3 reads CASSLGPAAQETQYF. The CDR3, as DNA: TGTGCCAGCAGCTTAGGGCCAGCGGCCCAAGAGACCCAGTACTTC.

The V and J genes are TRBV3-1 (or the pseudogene TRBV3-2) and TRBJ2-2; the match to TRBD1 covers 7 bases. V was pared by 8 bases and J by 4 bases, with 4 bases of the junction left unmatched. CDR1 LGHDT and CDR2 YNNKEL come from the germline V gene (reference sequence). This CDR3 has 13 residues. This chain's CDR3 is CASQGGPTGELFF. Here the CDR3 DNA reads TGTGCCAGCCAAGGGGGCCCCACCGGGGAGCTGTTTTTT.

The chain employs TRBV19 and TRBJ1-1, with D hard to call. V was trimmed by 8 bases and J by 4 bases, leaving 11 bases between them. There are 12 residues in the CDR3. Germline CDR1 reads LNHDA; CDR2 reads SQIVND (reference sequence). In DNA, the CDR3 is TGTGCCAGTCGAGGAGGGAGCACTGAAGCTTTCTTT. This codes for CASRGGSTEAFF.

The chain links TRBV7-9 to TRBJ2-7; D is unclear. Germline V lookup: CDR1 SEHNR, CDR2 FQNEAQ (reference sequence). With 2 bases removed from V and 5 bases from J, the gap between germline ends came to 10 bases. This CDR3 contains 13 residues. CDR3 nucleotide sequence: TGTGCCAGCAGCTTAACATCGCTGGACGAGCAGTACTTC. It translates to CASSLTSLDEQYF.

V and J are TRBV4-1 and TRBJ2-7, with 7 bases that match TRBD1. The CDR3 consists of 15 residues. The germline gives CDR1 MGHRA, CDR2 YSYEKL. V was pared by 4 bases and J by 2 bases, with 8 bases of the junction left unmatched. CDR3 DNA: TGCGCCAGCAGCCCCCCGGACAGGCCCCCCTACGAGCAGTACTTC. Its translation is CASSPPDRPPYEQYF.

The rearrangement links TRBV24-1 to TRBJ1-2; the D gene is possibly TRBD1 (6 bases). Between the trimmed V and J ends, which lost 7 bases and 4 bases, there was a span of 9 bases. The CDR3 covers 12 residues. The germline V gene has CDR1 KGHDR and CDR2 SFDVKD. This chain's CDR3 is CATSPDSYGYTF. CDR3 nucleotide sequence: TGTGCCACCAGCCCGGACAGCTATGGCTACACCTTC.

CDR3 region: CASSQDRGGEKLFF. The CDR3 DNA follows: TGTGCCAGCAGCCAGGACAGGGGAGGTGAAAAACTGTTTTTT. The chain has TRBV7-9 and TRBJ1-4; 9 bases line up with TRBD1. V trimming: 5 bases; J trimming: 7 bases; junction bases outside the gene matches: 5. The CDR3 is made up of 14 amino acids. The germline V gene has CDR1 SEHNR and CDR2 FQNEAQ (reference sequence).

V gene TRBV27 combines with J gene TRBJ2-1; 8 nucleotides agree with TRBD2. CDR1 is MNHEY and CDR2 is SMNVEV in the germline V gene (reference sequence). With 4 bases clipped from V and 4 bases from J, the junction kept 9 bases outside the gene matches. This CDR3 spans 16 amino acids. The CDR3 region has the DNA TGTGCCAGCAGTTCCTGGGCGGGGGGACTGTACAATGAGCAGTTCTTC. This sequence encodes CASSSWAGGLYNEQFF.

The chain combines TRBV19 with TRBJ2-1; TRBD2 matches 9 bases. Germline CDR1 reads LNHDA; CDR2 reads SQIVND (reference sequence). J gave up 4 bases and V 2 bases, and 3 bases lay outside the gene matches. The CDR3 consists of 15 residues. The CDR3 nucleotides are TGTGCCAGTAGTATACTAGCGGGGCAATACAATGAGCAGTTCTTC. It is translated as CASSILAGQYNEQFF.

Here the CDR3 DNA reads TGTGCCAGCAGCGACGGGACTAGCGGGTGGGAGCAGTACTTC. This encodes CASSDGTSGWEQYF. J is TRBJ2-7 and V is TRBV9; 12 bases align to TRBD2. Germline V gene lookup returns CDR1 SGDLS and CDR2 YYNGEE. This CDR3 is 14 amino acids long. J gave up 7 bases and V 3 bases, and 5 bases lay outside the gene matches.

In DNA form, the CDR3 reads TGTGCCAGTACTACCTACCCGGGGCCCCAGCATTTT. The encoded protein is CASTTYPGPQHF. This chain joins TRBV19 and TRBJ1-5; the D is unclear. The V and J ends lost 7 bases and 9 bases respectively, with 13 bases between them. The CDR3 extends over 12 amino acids. CDR1 and CDR2 (germline): LNHDA, SQIVND (reference sequence).

The V gene is TRBV18, the J gene TRBJ1-1; no clear D. V lost 3 bases to trimming and J lost 11 bases, with 10 bases between them. Per the germline V gene, CDR1 is KGHSH and CDR2 is LQKENI. The CDR3 spans 11 residues. CDR3 in amino acids: CASSPDKRAFF. For the CDR3, the DNA is TGTGCCAGCTCACCTGACAAACGCGCTTTCTTT.

This chain links TRBV27 with TRBJ2-7, with 8 positions matching TRBD1. The CDR3 has 13 residues. The trim removed 6 bases at V and 2 bases at J, leaving 3 bases unmatched. Germline V CDR1 and CDR2: MNHEY, SMNVEV (reference sequence). The CDR3 nucleotides read TGTGCCAGCAGACGGACAGGGACCTACGAGCAGTACTTC. Translation: CASRRTGTYEQYF.